Sequencing of this TCR beta chain was carried out in a study of STAT5B mutations in CD4+ large granular lymphocyte leukemia. Germline V lookup: CDR1 SGHNT, CDR2 YYREEE (reference sequence). The CDR3 is 14 amino acids. The ends were cut back, 1 base at V and 5 bases at J, with 12 bases in the middle. The data were produced by immunoSEQ multiplex PCR, yet TCRdb's version contains in-frame clones alone and is incomplete. The sample includes more than 30,000 clones, more than 65% of them seen just once. This clone was observed a few times. The receptor was derived from a human donor in good health. This chain uses TRBV5-4 with TRBJ1-2; TRBD1 might be the D (5 bases). Sequenced input: CD4+ T cells from blood buffy coats. CDR3 DNA sequence: TGTGCCAGCAGCTTGTTCGGTGGGGGTTATGGCTACACCTTC. This sequence encodes CASSLFGGGYGYTF.